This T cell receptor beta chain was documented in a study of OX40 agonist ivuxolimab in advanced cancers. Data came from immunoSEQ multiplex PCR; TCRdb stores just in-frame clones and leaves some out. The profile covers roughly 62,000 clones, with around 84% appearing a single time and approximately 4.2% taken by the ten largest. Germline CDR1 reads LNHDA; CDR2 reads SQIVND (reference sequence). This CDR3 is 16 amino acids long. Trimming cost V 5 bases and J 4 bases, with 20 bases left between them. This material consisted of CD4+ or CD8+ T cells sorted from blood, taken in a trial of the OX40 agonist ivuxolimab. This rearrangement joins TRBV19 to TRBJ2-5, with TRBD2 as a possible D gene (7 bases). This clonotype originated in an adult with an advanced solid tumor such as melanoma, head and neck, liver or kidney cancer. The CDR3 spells CASSLTGLQRGETQYF. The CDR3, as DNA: TGTGCCAGTAGTCTTACAGGGCTTCAGCGGGGAGAGACCCAGTACTTC.